The clone carrying this T cell receptor (beta chain) appeared many times. The target antigen is unknown. The sample originates from a study of T-cell reconstitution after alpha-beta-depleted transplantation in children. Study-level results: Two months or so post-transplant, alpha-beta T cells reportedly derived from several hundred expanded graft clones. T-cell counts and diversity at one year following transplant were attributed mainly to newly produced T cells.

Unique molecular identifiers were used to barcode this TCRbeta library. Each CDR3 protein gets one entry after TCRdb re-called the PCR reads with MiXCR. The sample lists around 70,000 distinct CDR3 sequences, approximately 10% occurring once. The input for sequencing was PBMCs, taken before TCRalphabeta/CD19-depleted stem cell transplant. This TCR derives from a boy aged 5-17 years with acute myeloid leukemia, due to receive a stem cell transplant.

CDR3 nucleotide sequence: TGCAGTGTCATTCGGGGGGCCAAAGATACGCAGTATTTT. Its protein product is CSVIRGAKDTQYF. The V gene is TRBV20-1, the J gene TRBJ2-3, with D maybe TRBD2 (7 bases). The CDR3 spans 13 residues. V gave up 7 bases and J gave up 5 bases, with 16 bases separating them. Looked up from germline, CDR1 is DFQATT and CDR2 is SNEGSKA (reference sequence).